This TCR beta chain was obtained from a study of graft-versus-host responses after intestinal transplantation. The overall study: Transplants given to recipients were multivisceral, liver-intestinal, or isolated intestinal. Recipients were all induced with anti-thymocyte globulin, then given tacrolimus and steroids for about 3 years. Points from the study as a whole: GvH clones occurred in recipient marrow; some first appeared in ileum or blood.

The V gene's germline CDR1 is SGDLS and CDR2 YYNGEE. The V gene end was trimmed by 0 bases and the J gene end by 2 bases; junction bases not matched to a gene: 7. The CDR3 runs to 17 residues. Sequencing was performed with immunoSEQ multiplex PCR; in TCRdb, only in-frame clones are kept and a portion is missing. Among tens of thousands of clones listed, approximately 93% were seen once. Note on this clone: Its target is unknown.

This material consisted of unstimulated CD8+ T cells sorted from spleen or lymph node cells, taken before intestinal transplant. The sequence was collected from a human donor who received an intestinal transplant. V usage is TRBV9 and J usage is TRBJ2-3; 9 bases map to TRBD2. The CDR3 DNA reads TGTGCCAGCAGCGTAGTGGCGGGAGGGCCCTTCACAGATACGCAGTATTTT. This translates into CASSVVAGGPFTDTQYF.